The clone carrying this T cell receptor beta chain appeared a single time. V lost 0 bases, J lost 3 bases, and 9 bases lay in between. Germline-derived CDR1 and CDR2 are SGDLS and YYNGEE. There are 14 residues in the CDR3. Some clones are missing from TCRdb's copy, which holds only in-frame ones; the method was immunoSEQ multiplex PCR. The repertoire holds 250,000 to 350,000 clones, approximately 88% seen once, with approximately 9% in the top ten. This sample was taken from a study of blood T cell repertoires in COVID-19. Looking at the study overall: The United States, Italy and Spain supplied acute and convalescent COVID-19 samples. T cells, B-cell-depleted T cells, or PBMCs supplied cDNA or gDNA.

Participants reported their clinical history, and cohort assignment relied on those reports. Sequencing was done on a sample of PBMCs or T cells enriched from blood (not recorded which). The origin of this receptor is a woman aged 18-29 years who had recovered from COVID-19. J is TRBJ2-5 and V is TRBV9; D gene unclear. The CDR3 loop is CASSVDPSEETQYF. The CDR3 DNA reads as TGTGCCAGCAGCGTAGACCCCAGCGAAGAGACCCAGTACTTC.